A selection of T cell receptor beta chains follows, all from one sample in a study of control samples from healthy donors and cancer patients. The method was immunoSEQ multiplex PCR; TCRdb's version includes in-frame clones alone and lacks a portion of them. The sample contains about 130,000 clones, 92% of which appear only once. Specimen: blood. The receptors here all came from a woman aged 45 to 65 in good health. CDR3s leave out the opening cysteine and the closing phenylalanine or tryptophan.

J gene | V gene | CDR3 protein
TRBJ1-1 | TRBV6-5 | ASRRVNTEAF
TRBJ1-1 | TRBV5-1 | ASSLVGKDTEAF
TRBJ1-5 | TRBV24-1 | ATSPAGGNNQPQH
TRBJ2-7 | TRBV18 | ASSPNRGSYEQY
TRBJ2-7 | TRBV3-1/TRBV3-2 | ASSQILAGAQSSYEQY
TRBJ1-2 | TRBV19 | ASSIWTATPYGYT
TRBJ1-4 | TRBV11-2 | ASSLGGLGEKLF
TRBJ1-5 | TRBV27 | ASSLVGQPQH
TRBJ2-7 | TRBV6-2/TRBV6-3 | ASSRLAEQY
TRBJ1-5 | TRBV11-2 | ASSQFRRAQH
TRBJ1-1 | TRBV11-2 | ASSLFTLENTEAF
TRBJ2-3 | TRBV6-5 | ASREAGTQY
TRBJ2-7 | TRBV7-5 | ARSESRDRHYEQY
TRBJ1-1 | TRBV15 | ATSRELNTEAF
TRBJ2-1 | TRBV14 | ASSPSSANPKF
TRBJ1-2 | TRBV5-1 | ASSLQLDRVFNGYT
TRBJ1-4 | TRBV7-4 | ASSNRLEGCEKLF
TRBJ1-6 | TRBV28 | ASSLVVGPGPSTDNSPLH
TRBJ1-4 | TRBV13 | ASSGTGHEKLF
TRBJ1-1 | TRBV28 | ASSLDSSMNTEAF
TRBJ2-3 | TRBV27 | ASSSYTIRQQGTLKITDTQY
TRBJ2-5 | TRBV11-2 | ASSLDRLAVETQY
TRBJ2-2 | TRBV6-5 | ASSPGTSAGELF
TRBJ2-7 | TRBV19 | ASSKGLGGTSYEQY
TRBJ1-1 | TRBV19 | ASKGSHWGTEAF
TRBJ1-6 | TRBV28 | ASSRRDRDSPLH
TRBJ2-7 | TRBV11-2 | ASSFAPTVSYEQY
TRBJ1-2 | TRBV28 | ASSSLAGQGVGGYT
TRBJ1-6 | TRBV25-1 | ASSRTAYNSPLH
TRBJ1-1 | TRBV28 | ASSYTTGNTEAF
TRBJ2-2 | TRBV30 | AWAFPRGTNTGELF
TRBJ2-6 | TRBV27 | ASSPRTARSGANVLT
TRBJ2-3 | TRBV5-1 | ASSFFSGSTDTQY
TRBJ1-5 | TRBV14 | ASSQGGSQPQH
TRBJ2-3 | TRBV5-1 | ASSLARGLASDTQY
TRBJ1-1 | TRBV27 | ASSDRDEAF
TRBJ2-1 | TRBV2 | AGGLPGQVNEQF
TRBJ2-7 | TRBV5-1 | ASSLGGGRGNEQY
TRBJ1-2 | TRBV30 | AWSFPGGGGYT
TRBJ1-1 | TRBV18 | ASSPLPSGMNTEAF
TRBJ2-5 | TRBV7-2 | ASSPVKTQY
TRBJ2-3 | TRBV9 | ASSPEFVADTQY
TRBJ2-7 | TRBV27 | ASSTTGTEIAYEQY
TRBJ2-6 | TRBV16 | ASSPHGQLSSGANVLT
TRBJ1-1 | TRBV5-1 | ASSLTTEAF